The source of this TCR beta chain is a study of T cells in Graves' hyperthyroidism and ophthalmopathy. Researchers took RNA transcripts and amplified the TCR beta CDR3 regions from them. First-round RT-PCR targeting the TCR CDR3 was performed with the HTBI primer set. TCRdb re-derived calls from the multiplex PCR reads in MiXCR, one entry per CDR3 protein. The profile shows some 500,000 distinct CDR3 sequences, around 16% of them singletons. The sample holds many counts of this clonotype. Its matching antigen is unknown. Study-level findings and limits: Within blood appeared most thyroid clonotypes that had expanded above 0.001. Ophthalmopathy prediction by the model preceded onset by a median about 6 months. Researchers report that a 13 V-J model separated ophthalmopathy from stable hyperthyroidism.

Clinical Activity Scores of at least 3, NOSPECS grades of at least 4 and durations under 3 months characterized ophthalmopathy patients. Germline assignment: CDR1 LGHNA and CDR2 YSLEER. Trimming took off 1 base at V and 2 bases at J, with 6 bases between the two ends. This CDR3 has 14 amino acids. The clonotype was recovered from a woman between 25 and 40 years old with Graves' ophthalmopathy. Source material: blood. This rearrangement joins TRBV4-3 to TRBJ1-3; D is uncertain. The CDR3 region has the DNA TGCGCCAGCAGCCAAGGACATACTGGAAACACCATATATTTT. Amino acids: CASSQGHTGNTIYF.